This note documents a single T cell receptor (beta chain) sequence. Germline loops: CDR1 SGHNT, CDR2 YYREEE (reference sequence). V lost 2 bases to trimming and J lost 7 bases, with 16 bases between them. The CDR3 runs to 15 residues. The sample is drawn from a study of blood T cell repertoires in COVID-19. Produced via immunoSEQ multiplex PCR; TCRdb's table is partial and in-frame only. The profile shows approximately 140,000 clones, approximately 83% of them singletons. The receptor comes from a woman aged 55-70 years with COVID-19, enrolled during active disease. The sample was peripheral blood. The chain recombines TRBV5-4 with TRBJ2-1, with D possibly TRBD2 on 5 matching bases. CDR3 residues: CASSFPPERGNEQFF. The CDR3 DNA reads as TGTGCCAGCAGCTTCCCCCCGGAGAGAGGGAATGAGCAGTTCTTC.